The clone carrying this T cell receptor beta chain came up a few times. How the authors handled the data: Nucleated cell number was recorded as an estimate derived from reference gene primer amplification. Only in-frame clones appear in the TCRdb table, and some are missing; sequencing was by immunoSEQ multiplex PCR. V and J calls and clone size are those listed in that table; D and trimming were worked out from the DNA. Among over 65,000 clones listed, approximately 78% were seen once. CDR1 is LGHNA and CDR2 is YNFKEQ in the germline V gene. Trimming took 1 base from V and 4 from J; bases not matched to a gene: 13. The CDR3 is made up of 18 amino acids. Seattle patient enrollment occurred during active infection, with longitudinal follow-up thereafter. The source of the sample is a study of blood T cell repertoires in COVID-19. About the research overall: Material from acute and convalescent COVID-19 was sourced from the United States, Italy and Spain. Nucleic acid was either cDNA or gDNA, and it came from T cells, B-cell-depleted T cells, or PBMCs.

The V and J genes are TRBV4-2 and TRBJ2-7, with 10 bases identical to TRBD2. The source is a man aged 55 to 69 with COVID-19, enrolled during active disease. The sample taken for sequencing was peripheral blood. The CDR3 loop is CASSQVWEAGGLKYEQYF. The CDR3 bases are TGTGCCAGCAGCCAAGTATGGGAAGCGGGGGGGCTGAAATACGAGCAGTACTTC.